This T cell receptor (beta chain) is from a study of cytomegalovirus exposure and HLA in healthy donors (dated by TCRdb to 2015 to 2018). With respect to the entire study: An earlier analysis of roughly 630 of the donors reported 250 to 350 Gb of sequence data and some 100 million unique TCR beta sequences from about 200 million T cells. Alongside the repertoire data, information on donor age, sex, ethnicity and CMV serostatus was compiled. Rather than using new phenotypic data, the later analysis identified candidate immune exposures from TCR beta sequences and from how often those sequences occurred across donors. A separate validation cohort of 100 to 150 different subjects was used in addition to the 666-subject first cohort. About five DR-DQ haplotypes were treated as single units for association and clustering because of strong linkage in the cohort. A later analysis re-examined previously published TCR beta repertoires from about 700 donors and added high-resolution HLA genotyping to investigate patterns of TCR occurrence. HLA typing covered class I and class II loci at four-digit resolution. All discovery cohort repertoires had been generated on a single sequencing platform. The study combined high-throughput TCR immunosequencing, statistical association of individual TCRs with disease status, and machine learning to predict cytomegalovirus infection status. Typing coverage differed by locus: A, B, C, DRB1 and DQB1 were typed in roughly 620-640 donors, DQA1 in about 550, DPA1 in 606, and DPB1 in 400 to 490. The aim of the study was to test whether cataloging public T cell receptors could identify signatures of past pathogen exposure. On average, roughly 240,000 unique TCR beta nucleotide sequences were sequenced per donor among several hundred genotyped donors of the cohort, with about 19% of those sequences being non-productive. An earlier analysis of fewer than 700 of the donors applied high-throughput TCR beta sequencing to assess whether each TCR beta V gene segment acted as functional or pseudogenic. The study profiled the T cell repertoires of around 700 subjects by immunosequencing and related them to cytomegalovirus serostatus. Roughly 300 gigabases of sequencing data and 75 million to 85 million unique TCR sequences made up an early release that covered approximately 650 HLA-typed donors. A later genetic analysis used genome-wide SNP genotypes for about 55% of the 666 donors, treating that subset as a discovery cohort. Among the approximately 430 genotyped donors, more than 70% belonged to the genetic ancestry cluster associated with self-reported Caucasian donors.

The library was prepared using the immunoSEQ multiplex PCR assay. For the multiplex PCR, a mixture combining 60 forward primers for TCR Vbeta segments and 13 reverse primers for TCR Jbeta segments was used. A multiplex PCR assay on genomic DNA amplified the CDR3 region of rearranged TCR beta genes. On the Illumina HiSeq System, the amplified TCR beta libraries were sequenced as 87-base-pair reads. In the paper's pipeline: Across the 670 or so repertoires, a later analysis counted tens of millions of unique TCR beta chains, some 11 million of which were shared by at least two donors. To remove PCR and sequencing errors, raw reads were error-corrected and collapsed into unique sequences using a nearest-neighbor algorithm that merged closely related sequences. V, D and J gene segments were assigned by aligning CDR3 sequences to IMGT reference sequences. For a sequence to be retained, a match of at least six nucleotides was required to both a V gene segment and a J gene segment. A rearrangement counted as productive if the CDR3 had no stop codons and remained in frame with V and J, and every other rearrangement counted as non-productive. Following IMGT convention, CDR3 was defined as the stretch from the second conserved V-encoded cysteine up to the conserved J-encoded phenylalanine. The earlier analysis of 587 of the donors excluded sequences that lacked an unambiguous match to a single V gene segment. An earlier analysis of almost 600 of the donors classified V segments as functional when productive rearrangements were above 56.7% and as segregating when the standard deviation between donors was above 5%. To diagnose cytomegalovirus status from the catalog of TCR beta chain sequences, a statistical classification framework was built. A later analysis assigned V and J genes by comparing TCR nucleotide sequences with IMGT/GENE-DB human TR gene sequences. A later analysis assigned CDR3 sequences and most-parsimonious VDJ recombination scenarios with the TCRdist pipeline. A later analysis defined each TCR beta chain by its CDR3 amino acid sequence plus V-gene family, and excluded reads lacking a unique V-gene family. In a later analysis, 500 to 650 highly shared, low-generation-probability nucleotide sequences were removed to address suspected cross-contamination and a sequencing artifact. A later analysis calculated a clonal expansion index for each public chain from normalized within-repertoire ranks of inferred template counts. In a later analysis, generation probabilities were computed with a VDJ recombination model fitted to out-of-frame rearrangements, and the resulting probabilities were checked against IGoR. In a later analysis, TCR-TCR, TCR-HLA and TCR-CMV co-occurrence was scored with hypergeometric tests, and a repertoire-size bias correction was applied to TCR pairs. False discovery rates were estimated in a later analysis by permuting HLA or CMV assignments 20 times. In a later analysis, co-occurring TCRs were grouped using DBSCAN, with TCRdist sequence similarity added in when clustering inside HLA-allele-positive subsets. Repertoires with fewer than 30,000 or more than 120,000 public chains, plus five repertoires with anomalous nucleotide sharing, were excluded from co-occurrence clustering. The table comes from immuneACCESS by way of TCRdb, which keeps in-frame sequences with V and J called. Part of the clones is missing from these tables; in studies checked, under half for an unresolved V gene and the rest for unknown reasons. The DNA was the basis for D and trimming; V, J and clone size are from that table. The sample has about 160,000 clones on record, around 80% of them singletons. Jointly, the top ten make up 9.7% of the sample.

Study-level results and caveats: A later analysis found that HLA-associated TCR beta chains were more clonally expanded and had lower generation probabilities than equally common non-associated chains. Sequencing depth was assumed to be roughly uniform across donors in the presence/absence analyses, though that assumption may not hold. In an earlier analysis of fewer than 700 of the donors, most TCR beta V segments appeared in productive rearrangements about 87% or about 30% of the time, broadly matching IMGT annotations. In a later analysis, most CMV-associated TCR beta chains were found to appear HLA-restricted, with HLA associations seemingly driven largely by CMV exposure. In both the original and validation cohorts, the classifier was reported to diagnose cytomegalovirus status with high specificity and sensitivity. A cluster of highly shared sequence variants was judged likely to be a technical artifact of the sequencing pipeline. A later analysis found that TCR association rates varied across HLA loci, with DRB1 alleles showing the most associated TCRs and HLA-C alleles the fewest. Only TCR beta chains were sequenced in this cohort, and the absence of alpha or paired-chain data limited detectable features. Specific HLA alleles were associated with 16,951 TCR beta sequences at a false discovery rate of 0.05 in a later analysis. A later genetic analysis reported fewer N-insertions in productive TCRs among donors in an Asian-associated ancestry cluster than the 666-donor mean. The authors suggested that the approach could potentially be extended to other disease states and immunological phenotypes. Most TCR sequences were observed very rarely across donors, whereas some public TCRs were present in many individuals. In a later analysis, several top co-occurrence clusters were reported to appear linked to parvovirus B19, influenza, CMV and Epstein-Barr virus. The 87-base-pair reads could not distinguish some IMGT-functional V segments, including TRBV6-2 and TRBV6-3, so those segments were excluded. Assigning TCR associations to individual alleles was difficult when HLA alleles, especially DR and DQ, strongly co-occurred. HLA typing was unavailable for some donors at each locus, so association tests used only the typed subset. Because counts were too low, approximately 15 rarely observed V segments, including chromosome 9 orphons, were excluded from the earlier analysis of 587 of the donors. In vitro tests confirmed that a few of the cytomegalovirus-associated TCR beta chains recognize cytomegalovirus antigens. A further reported finding was that TCR beta sequences accurately predicted the HLA-A and HLA-B alleles for most subjects in the first cohort. V-gene and J-gene trimming of TCR beta chains was associated with a missense DCLRE1C variant in a later genetic analysis, and the association was replicated in an independent cohort. Correlated functional status among segregating V segments might be attributable to linkage disequilibrium, but an unknown experimental factor could not be ruled out. In the study, approximately 160 TCR beta chains were listed as associated with cytomegalovirus. The only immune exposure information available for the cohort was CMV serostatus.

According to the germline V gene, CDR1 reads MNHNS and CDR2 reads SASEGT. Deletion took 8 bases off V and 2 bases off J, with a span of 3 bases between the germline ends. The CDR3 contains 10 residues, cysteine and phenylalanine counted. CDR3 DNA only is kept here, 30 bases in frame from base 1. The cohort was made up of approximately 670 healthy bone marrow donors. At the time of sampling, all cohort members were nominally healthy, though unrecorded immune exposures were likely present. The donor was CMV seropositive and was included in the group of 270 or so seropositive cohort members. Each donor provided a peripheral blood sample, and peripheral blood mononuclear cells were used for TCR beta sequencing. Genomic DNA was extracted from the blood cell samples with the Qiagen DNeasy Blood Extraction Kit. Details on this clone: Its specific antigen is unknown. No much larger clone exists at a distance of one base, and base qualities are not known.

Sequenced input: PBMCs. Recombination joined TRBV6-1 with TRBJ1-1, with the identity of the D gene unclear. This receptor was obtained from a man younger than 35 in good health and CMV-seropositive. In nucleotides, the sequence is TGTGCCAGCCTCAACACTGAAGCTTTCTTT. This sequence encodes CASLNTEAFF.